This TCR beta chain was sequenced in a study of blood T cell repertoires in COVID-19. Authors' data handling: It was from reference gene primer amplification that nucleated cell counts were estimated. Data came from immunoSEQ multiplex PCR; TCRdb stores just in-frame clones and leaves some out. That table gives V, J and clone size, and the DNA gave D and trimming. The repertoire holds some 240,000 clones, with about 82% as singletons. V lost 6 bases and J 0 bases, leaving 12 bases between the germline ends. This CDR3 has 15 residues. Germline assignment: CDR1 MNHEY and CDR2 SVGAGI. The sample comprised peripheral blood. This chain connects TRBV6-5 to TRBJ1-5; TRBD1 is a possible D gene (6 bases). This TCR derives from a woman aged 70-85 years with COVID-19, enrolled during active disease. Written as DNA, the CDR3 is TGTGCCAGCAGCCTAGGGGGAACTAGCAATCAGCCCCAGCATTTT. This translates into CASSLGGTSNQPQHF.